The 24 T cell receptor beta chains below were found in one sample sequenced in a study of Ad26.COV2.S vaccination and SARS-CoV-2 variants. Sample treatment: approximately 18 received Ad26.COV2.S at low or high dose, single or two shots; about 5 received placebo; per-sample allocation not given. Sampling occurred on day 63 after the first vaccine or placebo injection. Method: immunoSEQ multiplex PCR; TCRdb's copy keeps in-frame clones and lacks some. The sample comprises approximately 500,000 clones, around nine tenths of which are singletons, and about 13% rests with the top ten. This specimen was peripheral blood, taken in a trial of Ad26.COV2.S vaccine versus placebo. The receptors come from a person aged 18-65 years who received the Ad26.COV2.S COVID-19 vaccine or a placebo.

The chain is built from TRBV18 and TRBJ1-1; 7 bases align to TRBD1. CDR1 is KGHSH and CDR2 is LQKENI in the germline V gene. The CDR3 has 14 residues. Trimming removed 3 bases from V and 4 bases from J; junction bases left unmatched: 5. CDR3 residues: CASSPGQMITEAFF. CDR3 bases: TGTGCCAGCTCACCGGGACAGATGATCACTGAAGCTTTCTTT.

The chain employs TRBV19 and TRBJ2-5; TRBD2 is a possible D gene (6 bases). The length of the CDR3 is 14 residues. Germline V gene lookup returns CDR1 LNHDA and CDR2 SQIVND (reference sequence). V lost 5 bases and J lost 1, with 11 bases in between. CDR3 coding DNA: TGTGCCAGTAGTCCCGGAGGGCTCCAAGAGACCCAGTACTTC. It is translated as CASSPGGLQETQYF.

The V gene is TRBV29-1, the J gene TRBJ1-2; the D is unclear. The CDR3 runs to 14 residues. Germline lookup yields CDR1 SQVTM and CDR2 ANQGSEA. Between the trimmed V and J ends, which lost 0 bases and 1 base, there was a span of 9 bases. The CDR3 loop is CSVEEGANNYGYTF. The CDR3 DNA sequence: TGCAGCGTTGAAGAGGGCGCCAATAACTATGGCTACACCTTC.

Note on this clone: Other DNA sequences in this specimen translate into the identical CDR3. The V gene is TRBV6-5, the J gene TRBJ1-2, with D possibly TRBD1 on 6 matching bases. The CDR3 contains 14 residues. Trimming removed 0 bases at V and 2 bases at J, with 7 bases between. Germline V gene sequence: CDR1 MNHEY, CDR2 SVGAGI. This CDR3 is CASSYSTGNYGYTF. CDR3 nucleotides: TGTGCCAGCAGTTACTCGACAGGAAACTATGGCTACACCTTC.

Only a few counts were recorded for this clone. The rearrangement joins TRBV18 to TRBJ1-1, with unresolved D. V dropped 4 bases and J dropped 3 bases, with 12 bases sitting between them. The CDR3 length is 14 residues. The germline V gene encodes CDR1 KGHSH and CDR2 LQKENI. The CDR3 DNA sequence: TGTGCCAGCTCACGTAGCGGGGAATACACTGAAGCTTTCTTT. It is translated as CASSRSGEYTEAFF.

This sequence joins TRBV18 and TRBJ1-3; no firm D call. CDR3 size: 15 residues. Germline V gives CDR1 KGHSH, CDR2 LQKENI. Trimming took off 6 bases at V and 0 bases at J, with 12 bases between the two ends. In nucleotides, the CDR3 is TGTGCCAGCTCTCCGAACTTATACTCTGGAAACACCATATATTTT. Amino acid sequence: CASSPNLYSGNTIYF.

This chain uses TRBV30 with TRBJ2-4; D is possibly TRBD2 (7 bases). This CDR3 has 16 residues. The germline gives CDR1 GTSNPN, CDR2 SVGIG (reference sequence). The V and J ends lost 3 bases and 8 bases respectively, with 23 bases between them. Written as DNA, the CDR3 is TGTGCCTGGAGACGAAGGGGGAGGGGCGCGGTGGACATTCAGTACTTC. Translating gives CAWRRRGRGAVDIQYF.

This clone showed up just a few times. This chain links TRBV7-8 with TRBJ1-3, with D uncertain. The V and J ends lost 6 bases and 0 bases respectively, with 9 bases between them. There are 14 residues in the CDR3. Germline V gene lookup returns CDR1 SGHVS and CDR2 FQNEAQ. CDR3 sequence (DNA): TGTGCCAGCAGACCAGCCTACTCTGGAAACACCATATATTTT. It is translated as CASRPAYSGNTIYF.

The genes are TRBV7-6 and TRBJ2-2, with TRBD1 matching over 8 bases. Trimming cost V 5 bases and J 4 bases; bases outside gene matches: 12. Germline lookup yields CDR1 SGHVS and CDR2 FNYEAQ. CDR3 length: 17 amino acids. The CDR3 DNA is TGTGCCAGCAGCCTCTATCCGACAGGGGCCTTCACCGGGGAGCTGTTTTTT. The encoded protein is CASSLYPTGAFTGELFF.

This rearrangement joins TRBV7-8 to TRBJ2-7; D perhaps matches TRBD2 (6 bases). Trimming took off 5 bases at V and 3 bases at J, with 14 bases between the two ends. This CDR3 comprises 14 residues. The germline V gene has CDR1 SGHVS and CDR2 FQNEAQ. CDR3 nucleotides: TGTGCCAGCAGCCTCACACTAGCTAACTACGAGCAGTACTTC. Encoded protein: CASSLTLANYEQYF. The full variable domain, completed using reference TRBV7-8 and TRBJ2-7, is GAGVSQSPRYKVAKRGQDVALRCDPISGHVSLFWYQQALGQGPEFLTYFQNEAQLDKSGLPSDRFFAERPEGSVSTLKIQRTQQEDSAVYLCASSLTLANYEQYFGPGTRLTVT.

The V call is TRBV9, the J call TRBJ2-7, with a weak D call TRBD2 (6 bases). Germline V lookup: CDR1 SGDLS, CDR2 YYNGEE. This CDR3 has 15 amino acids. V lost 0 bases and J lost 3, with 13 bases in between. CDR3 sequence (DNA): TGTGCCAGCAGCGTAGCTTTAGCGGCCCACTACGAGCAGTACTTC. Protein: CASSVALAAHYEQYF.

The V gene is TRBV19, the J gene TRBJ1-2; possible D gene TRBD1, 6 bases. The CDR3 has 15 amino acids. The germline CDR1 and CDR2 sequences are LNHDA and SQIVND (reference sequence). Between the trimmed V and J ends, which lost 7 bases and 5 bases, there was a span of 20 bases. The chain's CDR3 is CASTEQSARGYGYTF. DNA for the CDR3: TGTGCCAGTACCGAACAGTCAGCAAGGGGGTATGGCTACACCTTC.

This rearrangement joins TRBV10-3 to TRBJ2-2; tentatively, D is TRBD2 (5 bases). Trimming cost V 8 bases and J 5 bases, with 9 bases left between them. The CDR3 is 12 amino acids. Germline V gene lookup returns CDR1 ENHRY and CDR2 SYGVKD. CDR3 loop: CAIGSGTGELFF. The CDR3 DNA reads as TGTGCCATCGGGTCGGGGACCGGGGAGCTGTTTTTT.

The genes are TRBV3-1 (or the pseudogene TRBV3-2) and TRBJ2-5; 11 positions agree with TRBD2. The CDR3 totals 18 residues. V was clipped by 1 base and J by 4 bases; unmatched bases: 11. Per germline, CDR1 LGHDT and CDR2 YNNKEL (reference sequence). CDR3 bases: TGTGCCAGCAGCCAAGCCGGGAGCATAGCGGGAGGGCCAGAGACCCAGTACTTC. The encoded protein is CASSQAGSIAGGPETQYF.

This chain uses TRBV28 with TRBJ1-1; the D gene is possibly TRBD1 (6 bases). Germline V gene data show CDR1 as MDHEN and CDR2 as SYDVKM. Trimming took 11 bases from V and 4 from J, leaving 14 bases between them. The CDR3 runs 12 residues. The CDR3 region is CAHMGARTEAFF. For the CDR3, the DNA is TGTGCCCACATGGGGGCTCGCACTGAAGCTTTCTTT. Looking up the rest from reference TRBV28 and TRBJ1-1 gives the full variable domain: DVKVTQSSRYLVKRTGEKVFLECVQDMDHENMFWYRQDPGLGLRLIYFSYDVKMKEKGDIPEGYSVSREKKERFSLILESASTNQTSMYLCAHMGARTEAFFGQGTRLTVV.

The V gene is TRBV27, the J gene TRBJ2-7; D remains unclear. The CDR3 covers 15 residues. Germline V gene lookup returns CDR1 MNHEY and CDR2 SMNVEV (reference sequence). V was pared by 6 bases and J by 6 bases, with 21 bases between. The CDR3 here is CASRGSTLLTGEQYF. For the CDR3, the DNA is TGTGCCAGCAGGGGCTCCACCCTTCTGACCGGCGAGCAGTACTTC.

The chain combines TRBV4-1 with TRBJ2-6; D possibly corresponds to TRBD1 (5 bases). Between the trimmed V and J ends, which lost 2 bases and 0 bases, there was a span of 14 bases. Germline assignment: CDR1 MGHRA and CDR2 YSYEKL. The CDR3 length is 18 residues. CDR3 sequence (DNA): TGCGCCAGCAGCCAACTATTCGGACAAGACTCTGGGGCCAACGTCCTGACTTTC. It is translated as CASSQLFGQDSGANVLTF.

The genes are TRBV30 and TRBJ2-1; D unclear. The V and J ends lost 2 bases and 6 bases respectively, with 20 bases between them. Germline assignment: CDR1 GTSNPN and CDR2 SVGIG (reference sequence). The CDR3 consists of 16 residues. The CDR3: CAWSLPSPAVRNEQFF. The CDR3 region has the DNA TGTGCCTGGAGTCTCCCGTCTCCAGCCGTTCGCAATGAGCAGTTCTTC.

The CDR3 here is CASSPGGGGRGNQPQHF. CDR3 nucleotide sequence: TGCGCCAGCAGCCCCGGAGGGGGTGGCAGGGGGAATCAGCCCCAGCATTTT. The chain couples TRBV5-1 to TRBJ1-5; 7 positions agree with TRBD1. This CDR3 has 17 amino acids. CDR1 SGHRS and CDR2 YFSETQ come from the germline V gene. Trimming at V came to 4 bases and at J to 4 bases, leaving 14 bases not matched to a gene.

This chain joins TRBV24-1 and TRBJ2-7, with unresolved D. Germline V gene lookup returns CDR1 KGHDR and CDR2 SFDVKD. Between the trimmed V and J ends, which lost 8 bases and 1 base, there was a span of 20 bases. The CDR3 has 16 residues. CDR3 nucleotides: TGTGCCACCAATCTTTTCAAGGGAACCCAGTCCTACGAGCAGTACTTC. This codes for CATNLFKGTQSYEQYF.

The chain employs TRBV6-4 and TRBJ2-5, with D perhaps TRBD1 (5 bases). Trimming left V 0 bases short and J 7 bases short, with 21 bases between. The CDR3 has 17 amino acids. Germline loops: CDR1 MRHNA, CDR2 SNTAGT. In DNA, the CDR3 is TGTGCCAGCAGTGACTCGCGCGTCGGCAGGGCTTACGGGACCCAGTACTTC. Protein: CASSDSRVGRAYGTQYF.

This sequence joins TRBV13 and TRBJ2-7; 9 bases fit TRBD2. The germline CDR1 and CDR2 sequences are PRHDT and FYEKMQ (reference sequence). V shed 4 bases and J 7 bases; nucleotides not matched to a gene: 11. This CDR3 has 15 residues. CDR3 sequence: CASSSLAGVLSEQYF. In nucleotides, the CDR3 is TGTGCCAGCAGCTCTTTAGCGGGAGTCTTGAGTGAGCAGTACTTC.

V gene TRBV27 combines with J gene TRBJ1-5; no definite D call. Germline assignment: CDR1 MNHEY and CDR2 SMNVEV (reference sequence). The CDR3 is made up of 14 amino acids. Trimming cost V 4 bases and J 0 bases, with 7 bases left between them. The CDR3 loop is CASSWDASNQPQHF. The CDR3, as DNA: TGTGCCAGCAGTTGGGATGCTAGCAATCAGCCCCAGCATTTT.

In DNA form, the CDR3 reads TGTGCCAGTAGTTACCAGGGACAGGCCATGGAAGCTTTCTTT. This translates into CASSYQGQAMEAFF. The V and J genes are TRBV19 and TRBJ1-1; TRBD1 aligns across 8 bases. The germline V gene encodes CDR1 LNHDA and CDR2 SQIVND (reference sequence). V was pared by 5 bases and J by 8 bases, with 10 bases of the junction left unmatched. The CDR3 has 14 residues.